The 19 T cell receptor beta chains given below trace back to one sample, sequenced in a study of T cell responses to AZD1222 COVID-19 vaccine. TCRdb's copy holds only in-frame clones and misses some; the assay was immunoSEQ multiplex PCR. The sample lists 110,000 or so clones, roughly 90% occurring once. The source was peripheral blood, collected on day 0 of AZD1222 vaccination. The receptors come from an adult in good health.

This sequence joins TRBV28 and TRBJ2-3; a weak D match, TRBD1 (8 bases). The V gene lost 5 bases and the J gene lost 3 bases, with 18 bases spanning the gap. The CDR3 is 16 residues long. Germline lookup yields CDR1 MDHEN and CDR2 SYDVKM. In DNA form, the CDR3 reads TGTGCCAGCAGTCCTGACAGGGGAGGGCGAACAGATACGCAGTATTTT. This translates into CASSPDRGGRTDTQYF.

The rearrangement uses TRBV28 and TRBJ1-2; TRBD1 is a possible D gene (5 bases). V was pared by 10 bases and J by 0 bases, with 15 bases between. CDR3 length: 14 residues. CDR1 and CDR2 (germline): MDHEN, SYDVKM. The CDR3 is CATRVSGANYGYTF. CDR3 DNA: TGTGCCACCAGGGTCAGTGGAGCTAACTATGGCTACACCTTC.

V usage is TRBV5-4 and J usage is TRBJ1-2; weak D call: TRBD1 (5 bases). This CDR3 contains 14 residues. The V gene's germline CDR1 is SGHNT and CDR2 YYREEE (reference sequence). V was shortened by 2 bases and J by 4 bases, with 12 bases between the two germline ends. CDR3 nucleotide sequence: TGTGCCAGCAGCTTTAGGGGTTCGGGCTATGGCTACACCTTC. Encoded protein: CASSFRGSGYGYTF.

The V call is TRBV15, the J call TRBJ2-5; possibly TRBD1 for D (5 bases). Germline CDR1 LNHNV, CDR2 YYDKDF (reference sequence). V shed 0 bases and J shed 1 base, with 6 bases lying between them. The CDR3 extends over 14 amino acids. The CDR3 region has the DNA TGTGCCACCAGCAGAGACAGGGCCCAAGAGACCCAGTACTTC. Its translation: CATSRDRAQETQYF.

The V call is TRBV6-4, the J call TRBJ2-1; D is perhaps TRBD1 (6 bases). The germline V and J ends were trimmed by 4 bases and 12 bases, with 16 bases remaining between them. The germline V gene has CDR1 MRHNA and CDR2 SNTAGT. The CDR3 is made up of 13 amino acids. Written as DNA, the CDR3 is TGTGCCAGCAGTGCCAACATACAGGGTGGGCAGTTCTTC. Encoded protein: CASSANIQGGQFF.

The J gene is TRBJ2-2, the V gene TRBV5-5, with TRBD1 as a possible D gene (6 bases). CDR3 length: 15 residues. Germline V CDR1 and CDR2: SGHKS, YYEKEE (reference sequence). V lost 0 bases to trimming and J lost 1 base, with 7 bases between them. The CDR3 sequence: CASSLVQGNTGELFF. Written as DNA, the CDR3 is TGTGCCAGCAGCTTGGTACAGGGGAACACCGGGGAGCTGTTTTTT.

The chain has TRBV6-1 and TRBJ2-7; 7 bases are a match to TRBD1. The CDR3 length is 15 residues. In germline, CDR1 is MNHNS, CDR2 SASEGT. Trimming at V came to 2 bases and at J to 3 bases, leaving 7 bases not matched to a gene. The CDR3 DNA is TGTGCCAGCAGTGAACACCCGAGACAGGGCTACGAGCAGTACTTC. Translating gives CASSEHPRQGYEQYF.

The sample holds a few counts of this clone. V is TRBV6-4 and J is TRBJ2-2, with D possibly matching TRBD2 (5 bases). This CDR3 contains 12 residues. Looked up from germline, CDR1 is MRHNA and CDR2 is SNTAGT. Trimming left V 6 bases short and J 5 bases short, with 7 bases between. CDR3 in DNA: TGTGCCAGCAGCTCGGGGACCGGGGAGCTGTTTTTT. Translating it yields CASSSGTGELFF.

J is TRBJ2-2 and V is TRBV29-1; D is uncertain. CDR3 length: 14 amino acids. Germline V CDR1 and CDR2: SQVTM, ANQGSEA. Trimming left V 1 base short and J 4 bases short, with 10 bases between. This CDR3 is CSVEGSVPTGELFF. The CDR3 DNA is TGCAGCGTTGAAGGGTCAGTCCCCACCGGGGAGCTGTTTTTT.

This clone was counted a single time. The gene calls are TRBV5-1 and TRBJ2-2; D gene ambiguous. Trimming stripped 0 bases from V and 2 bases from J, with 11 bases between. CDR3 length equals 16 residues. Germline V gene lookup returns CDR1 SGHRS and CDR2 YFSETQ. The CDR3 DNA follows: TGCGCCAGCAGCTTGGGGGGTATAGTAAACACCGGGGAGCTGTTTTTT. Translating gives CASSLGGIVNTGELFF.

V usage is TRBV7-8 and J usage is TRBJ1-2; D is uncertain. The germline CDR1 and CDR2 sequences are SGHVS and FQNEAQ. Trimming stripped 5 bases from V and 2 bases from J, with 9 bases between. The CDR3 spans 13 residues. The CDR3 reads CASSHDVNYGYTF. The CDR3 coding sequence is TGTGCCAGCAGCCACGACGTAAACTATGGCTACACCTTC. The variable domain in full, completed from reference TRBV7-8 and TRBJ1-2, reads GAGVSQSPRYKVAKRGQDVALRCDPISGHVSLFWYQQALGQGPEFLTYFQNEAQLDKSGLPSDRFFAERPEGSVSTLKIQRTQQEDSAVYLCASSHDVNYGYTFGSGTRLTVV.

The gene calls are TRBV27 and TRBJ2-3; maybe TRBD2 (6 bases). Germline values: CDR1 MNHEY, CDR2 SMNVEV (reference sequence). The V gene lost 6 bases and the J gene lost 0 bases, with 10 bases spanning the gap. The CDR3 is 14 amino acids. CDR3 protein: CASSPGDSTDTQYF. The DNA for the CDR3 is TGTGCCAGCAGCCCGGGAGATAGCACAGATACGCAGTATTTT.

The CDR3 DNA sequence: TGTGCCTGGAGTGCAGCGGGTTTAATAAACATTCAGTACTTC. Its translation: CAWSAAGLINIQYF. The J gene is TRBJ2-4, the V gene TRBV30; a weak D match, TRBD2 (6 bases). The length of the CDR3 is 14 residues. V was pared by 1 base and J by 6 bases, with 13 bases between. Germline loops: CDR1 GTSNPN, CDR2 SVGIG (reference sequence).

The chain links TRBV27 to TRBJ2-5; D possibly corresponds to TRBD1 (6 bases). The length of the CDR3 is 14 residues. The germline V and J ends were trimmed by 2 bases and 3 bases, with 10 bases remaining between them. CDR1 and CDR2 from the germline V gene are MNHEY and SMNVEV (reference sequence). The DNA of the CDR3 is TGTGCCAGCAGTTTAACAGGGTTTAAAGAGACCCAGTACTTC. Translating gives CASSLTGFKETQYF.

This chain joins TRBV28 and TRBJ1-2; no firm D call. The CDR3 is 12 amino acids. Per the germline V gene, CDR1 is MDHEN and CDR2 is SYDVKM. The V gene lost 4 bases and the J gene lost 3 bases, with 6 bases spanning the gap. The CDR3 reads CASSYPDYGYTF. The CDR3 DNA sequence: TGTGCCAGCAGTTACCCTGACTATGGCTACACCTTC.

The genes are TRBV3-1 (or the pseudogene TRBV3-2) and TRBJ1-4, with TRBD1 as a possible D gene (5 bases). There are 15 residues in the CDR3. Germline V gene lookup returns CDR1 LGHDT and CDR2 YNNKEL (reference sequence). Trimming stripped 4 bases from V and 7 bases from J, with 16 bases between. The CDR3: CASSRKGMGFEKLFF. The CDR3 DNA follows: TGTGCCAGCAGCCGAAAGGGGATGGGTTTTGAAAAACTGTTTTTT.

This CDR3 reads CASSQEGTAPNSPLHF. Written as DNA, the CDR3 is TGCGCCAGCAGCCAAGAAGGGACAGCTCCTAATTCACCCCTCCACTTT. V usage is TRBV4-3 and J usage is TRBJ1-6; 7 positions agree with TRBD1. V shed 0 bases and J 6 bases; nucleotides not matched to a gene: 5. The CDR3 spans 16 residues. Germline V lookup: CDR1 LGHNA, CDR2 YSLEER.

The rearrangement links TRBV4-2 to TRBJ1-2, with 12 bases identical to TRBD1. With 0 bases clipped from V and 6 bases from J, the junction kept 8 bases outside the gene matches. The CDR3 runs to 17 residues. The germline CDR1 and CDR2 sequences are LGHNA and YNFKEQ. CDR3 residues: CASSQDGTGGGLDGYTF. The DNA of the CDR3 is TGTGCCAGCAGCCAAGATGGGACAGGGGGCGGGTTAGATGGCTACACCTTC.

This chain connects TRBV7-9 to TRBJ1-1; D uncertain. The germline V gene encodes CDR1 SEHNR and CDR2 FQNEAQ (reference sequence). The CDR3 length is 13 residues. Trimming took 1 base from V and 1 from J, leaving 4 bases between them. CDR3 residues: CASSLEKNTEAFF. Here the CDR3 DNA reads TGTGCCAGCAGCTTAGAAAAGAACACTGAAGCTTTCTTT. The full variable domain, rest sourced from reference TRBV7-9 and TRBJ1-1, is DTGVSQNPRHKITKRGQNVTFRCDPISEHNRLYWYRQTLGQGPEFLTYFQNEAQLEKSRLLSDRFSAERPKGSFSTLEIQRTEQGDSAMYLCASSLEKNTEAFFGQGTRLTVV.